One TCR beta chain is described in this entry. Time point in this sample: new active TB diagnosis, blood taken before or within 7 days of starting treatment. On average roughly 92,000 T cells per donor were immunosequenced. This record belongs to a study of T cells in tuberculosis. Study context: PBMC were archived before or within 7 days of starting treatment.

The CDR3 is 15 amino acids. CDR1 MGHRA and CDR2 YSYEKL come from the germline V gene. V lost 0 bases and J 6 bases, leaving 15 bases between the germline ends. Libraries were prepared by immunoSEQ multiplex PCR; TCRdb keeps only in-frame clonotypes and omits some of them. Among around 30,000 clones listed, roughly 93% were seen once. The input for sequencing was PBMCs, taken at tuberculosis diagnosis. This clonotype was sampled from an adult with tuberculosis. The chain carries TRBV4-1 and TRBJ2-7; D uncertain. The CDR3 coding sequence is TGCGCCAGCAGCCAAGATCTTCCGTTCTCCCTCGAGCAGTACTTC. Its translation is CASSQDLPFSLEQYF.